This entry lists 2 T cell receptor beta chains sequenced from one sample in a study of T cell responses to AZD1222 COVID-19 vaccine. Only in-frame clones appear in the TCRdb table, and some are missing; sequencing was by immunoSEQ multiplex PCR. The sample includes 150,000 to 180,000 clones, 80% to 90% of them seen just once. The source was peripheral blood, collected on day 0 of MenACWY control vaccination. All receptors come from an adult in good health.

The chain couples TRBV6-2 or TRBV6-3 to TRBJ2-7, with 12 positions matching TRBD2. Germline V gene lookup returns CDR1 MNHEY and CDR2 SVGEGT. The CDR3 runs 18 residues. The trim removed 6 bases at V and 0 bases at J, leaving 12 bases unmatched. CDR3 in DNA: TGTGCCAGCAGATACGACCTGGGACTAGCGGGTGCCTCCTACGAGCAGTACTTC. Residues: CASRYDLGLAGASYEQYF.

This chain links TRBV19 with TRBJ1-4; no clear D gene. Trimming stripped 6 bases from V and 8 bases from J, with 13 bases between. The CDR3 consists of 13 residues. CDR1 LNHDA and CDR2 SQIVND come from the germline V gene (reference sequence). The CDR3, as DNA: TGTGCCAGTAGCGACCCCCCGGGGGAAAAACTGTTTTTT. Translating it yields CASSDPPGEKLFF.